The 30 T cell receptor beta chains below were found in one sample sequenced in a study of shared clonotypes between healthy human individuals. Only in-frame clones appear in the TCRdb table, and some are missing; sequencing was by immunoSEQ multiplex PCR. The table lists under 2,500,000 clones, approximately 95% of them singletons, with roughly 0.13% in the top ten. Sequencing was done on a sample of naive CD4+ T cells sorted from blood. Specified subset: CD45RA+ positively selected. The source of these receptors is a man in his late teens or twenties in good health.

This chain connects TRBV9 to TRBJ2-1, with 8 bases aligning to TRBD1. Trimming took 0 bases from V and 5 from J; bases not matched to a gene: 4. Germline-derived CDR1 and CDR2 are SGDLS and YYNGEE. This CDR3 has 15 residues. The CDR3 is CASSVETGGHNEQFF. The CDR3 coding sequence is TGTGCCAGCAGCGTAGAAACAGGGGGGCACAATGAGCAGTTCTTC.

The chain employs TRBV7-2 and TRBJ2-1; D call uncertain. V was trimmed by 0 bases and J by 7 bases, leaving 10 bases between them. Per germline, CDR1 SGHTA and CDR2 FQGNSA. The CDR3 length is 14 residues. The CDR3 DNA is TGTGCCAGCAGCTTAGCCCGACATGCGAATGAGCAGTTCTTC. Translation: CASSLARHANEQFF.

In this sample, this clone turned up once. The CDR3: CASSYILASNEQFF. CDR3 nucleotide sequence: TGTGCCAGCAGTTATATACTAGCGAGCAATGAGCAGTTCTTC. The chain couples TRBV6-5 to TRBJ2-1, with 7 bases matching TRBD2. The germline V gene encodes CDR1 MNHEY and CDR2 SVGAGI. Trimming cost V 3 bases and J 6 bases; bases outside gene matches: 5. The CDR3 spans 14 residues.

V and J are TRBV5-1 and TRBJ2-5, with TRBD1 identical over 9 bases. The CDR3 sequence is 15 residues long. J lost 3 bases, V lost 2 bases, and 5 bases had no gene match. Germline V CDR1 and CDR2: SGHRS, YFSETQ. Written as DNA, the CDR3 is TGCGCCAGCAGCTTTATTCGGACAGGGGAAGAGACCCAGTACTTC. Translated, it gives CASSFIRTGEETQYF. Full variable domain (rest looked up from reference TRBV5-1 and TRBJ2-5): KAGVTQTPRYLIKTRGQQVTLSCSPISGHRSVSWYQQTPGQGLQFLFEYFSETQRNKGNFPGRFSGRQFSNSRSEMNVSTLELGDSALYLCASSFIRTGEETQYFGPGTRLLVL.

This clone was recorded a few times. The J gene is TRBJ1-1, the V gene TRBV28; D gene unclear. Germline V gives CDR1 MDHEN, CDR2 SYDVKM. Deletions cut 2 bases from V and 0 bases from J, with 13 bases between. The CDR3 has 16 residues. CDR3 DNA: TGTGCCAGCAGTTTAGGTACAAACCAAATGAACACTGAAGCTTTCTTT. Translated, it gives CASSLGTNQMNTEAFF.

This chain uses TRBV11-2 with TRBJ1-3, with no clear D. Trimming removed 0 bases from V and 2 bases from J, with 14 bases in between. Germline values: CDR1 SGHAT, CDR2 FQNNGV. The CDR3 spans 17 residues. CDR3 bases: TGTGCCAGCAGCTTAGATGTGAGTCGGAAGGCTGGAAACACCATATATTTT. Amino acids: CASSLDVSRKAGNTIYF.

This chain uses TRBV5-4 with TRBJ1-4; D perhaps matches TRBD1 (5 bases). This CDR3 spans 15 amino acids. Germline CDR1 reads SGHNT; CDR2 reads YYREEE (reference sequence). Trimming pared 2 bases from V and 3 bases from J, leaving 11 bases between. DNA for the CDR3: TGTGCCAGCAGCTTCGGGGGGGTTTCTAATGAAAAACTGTTTTTT. Translated, it gives CASSFGGVSNEKLFF.

The genes are TRBV6-5 and TRBJ2-2; D is undetermined. CDR1 and CDR2 from the germline V gene are MNHEY and SVGAGI. Between the trimmed V and J ends, which lost 2 bases and 5 bases, there was a span of 15 bases. This CDR3 has 16 residues. CDR3 in amino acids: CASSYRTLPRTGELFF. The CDR3 nucleotides read TGTGCCAGCAGTTACCGGACCCTACCTAGGACCGGGGAGCTGTTTTTT.

The V gene is TRBV27, the J gene TRBJ2-7; no clear D gene. CDR3 length: 13 residues. The germline V gene has CDR1 MNHEY and CDR2 SMNVEV (reference sequence). The V gene lost 2 bases and the J gene lost 2 bases, with 7 bases spanning the gap. Here the CDR3 DNA reads TGTGCCAGCAGTTTAACGGCTACCTACGAGCAGTACTTC. Protein product: CASSLTATYEQYF.

The chain combines TRBV5-1 with TRBJ1-1, with 9 bases aligning to TRBD1. Germline CDR1 SGHRS, CDR2 YFSETQ. The CDR3 has 15 residues. V lost 4 bases to trimming and J lost 7 bases; unmatched junction nucleotides: 11. CDR3 amino acids: CASSPQTGGVGEAFF. As DNA, the CDR3 is TGCGCCAGCAGCCCCCAGACAGGGGGAGTTGGTGAAGCTTTCTTT.

This sequence joins TRBV27 and TRBJ2-1, with D hard to call. Per germline, CDR1 MNHEY and CDR2 SMNVEV (reference sequence). The CDR3 has 14 amino acids. The germline V and J ends were trimmed by 5 bases and 2 bases, with 10 bases remaining between them. The CDR3 region has the DNA TGTGCCAGCAGTGATGGCAGAGCCTACAATGAGCAGTTCTTC. This codes for CASSDGRAYNEQFF.

This clone is a singleton in its sample. This sequence joins TRBV10-3 and TRBJ1-2, with 11 bases that match TRBD1. V lost 7 bases, J lost 7 bases, and 14 bases stayed unmatched. The CDR3 runs 16 residues. Germline V lookup: CDR1 ENHRY, CDR2 SYGVKD. This CDR3 reads CAITDLQGDRGGGYTF. Written as DNA, the CDR3 is TGTGCCATCACCGACCTCCAGGGGGACAGGGGGGGTGGCTACACCTTC.

The chain carries TRBV6-1 and TRBJ1-2; D not certain. The CDR3 sequence is 14 residues long. Between the trimmed V and J ends, which lost 4 bases and 7 bases, there was a span of 16 bases. Germline values: CDR1 MNHNS, CDR2 SASEGT. The CDR3: CASSAEGPSGGYTF. The CDR3 nucleotides are TGTGCCAGCAGTGCCGAGGGCCCATCGGGTGGCTACACCTTC.

The V call is TRBV6-5, the J call TRBJ1-4; a possible D gene is TRBD1 (6 bases). V was cut by 2 bases and J by 7 bases, with 8 bases left in between. The germline V gene encodes CDR1 MNHEY and CDR2 SVGAGI. This CDR3 has 13 amino acids. Here the CDR3 DNA reads TGTGCCAGCAGTTACGGGACAAGTGAAAAACTGTTTTTT. It specifies CASSYGTSEKLFF.

This clone was recorded once. The genes are TRBV6-5 and TRBJ1-2, with D perhaps TRBD1 (5 bases). This CDR3 has 14 residues. V lost 0 bases and J 8 bases, leaving 13 bases between the germline ends. In germline, CDR1 is MNHEY, CDR2 SVGAGI. In nucleotides, the CDR3 is TGTGCCAGCAGTTACTCGACGCAGGGTAGAGGCTACACCTTC. This sequence encodes CASSYSTQGRGYTF.

The V gene is TRBV6-5, the J gene TRBJ1-4; 7 bases line up with TRBD1. This CDR3 region has 16 residues. Germline loops: CDR1 MNHEY, CDR2 SVGAGI. Trimming at V came to 2 bases and at J to 8 bases, leaving 11 bases not matched to a gene. As DNA, the CDR3 is TGTGCCAGCAGTTACGACACGACAGGGAATGGAGAAAAACTGTTTTTT. Residues: CASSYDTTGNGEKLFF.

The rearrangement joins TRBV6-1 to TRBJ2-7; tentatively, D is TRBD1 or TRBD2 (6 bases each). Germline V gene data show CDR1 as MNHNS and CDR2 as SASEGT. Trimming took off 3 bases at V and 0 bases at J, with 12 bases between the two ends. The CDR3 has 15 residues. For the CDR3, the DNA is TGTGCCAGCAGTGATAAACAGGGACTCTCCTACGAGCAGTACTTC. It specifies CASSDKQGLSYEQYF.

J is TRBJ2-7 and V is TRBV10-2; no reliable D call. The CDR3 runs to 14 residues. V was cut by 0 bases and J by 6 bases, with 12 bases left in between. The V gene's germline CDR1 is WSHSY and CDR2 SAAADI. This CDR3 is CASSESTSRLEQYF. CDR3 DNA sequence: TGCGCCAGCAGTGAGTCGACGAGTAGACTCGAGCAGTACTTC.

The sample holds one count of this clone. The chain couples TRBV28 to TRBJ1-2; D call uncertain. Germline CDR1 and CDR2: MDHEN and SYDVKM. V lost 3 bases and J lost 4, with 15 bases in between. This CDR3 is 15 amino acids long. The CDR3 spells CASSFPRGGSYGYTF. The CDR3 coding sequence is TGTGCCAGCAGTTTCCCTCGGGGTGGAAGCTATGGCTACACCTTC.

CDR3: CAWDAGDGNEQFF. DNA for the CDR3: TGTGCCTGGGATGCGGGGGATGGGAATGAGCAGTTCTTC. The chain links TRBV30 to TRBJ2-1, with TRBD2 identical over 7 bases. Trimming cost V 5 bases and J 7 bases; bases outside gene matches: 8. This CDR3 comprises 13 residues. Per germline, CDR1 GTSNPN and CDR2 SVGIG (reference sequence).

About this clone: The sample has other DNA sequences that encode this CDR3 too. The V gene is TRBV5-1, the J gene TRBJ2-5; TRBD2 agrees at 15 bases. Trimming took 4 bases from V and 2 from J; bases not matched to a gene: 3. Germline lookup yields CDR1 SGHRS and CDR2 YFSETQ. The CDR3 spans 16 residues. CDR3 amino acids: CASSKGLAGGQETQYF. CDR3 bases: TGCGCCAGCAGCAAGGGACTAGCGGGAGGTCAAGAGACCCAGTACTTC.

This chain connects TRBV10-3 to TRBJ1-2; 11 bases match TRBD1. Germline assignment: CDR1 ENHRY and CDR2 SYGVKD. This CDR3 has 13 amino acids. Trimming at V came to 11 bases and at J to 1 base, leaving 3 bases not matched to a gene. The DNA of the CDR3 is TGTGCCCATGGGACAGGGGGTAACTATGGCTACACCTTC. The encoded protein is CAHGTGGNYGYTF.

The chain employs TRBV20-1 and TRBJ1-1, with a weak D call TRBD1 (5 bases). The CDR3 spans 11 residues. From germline, CDR1 is DFQATT and CDR2 SNEGSKA (reference sequence). V was shortened by 4 bases and J by 4 bases, with 7 bases between the two germline ends. CDR3 in DNA: TGCAGTGCTACAGGGATCACTGAAGCTTTCTTT. Protein sequence: CSATGITEAFF.

The rearrangement uses TRBV7-2 and TRBJ2-7; D gene unclear. In germline, CDR1 is SGHTA, CDR2 FQGNSA. Trimming took 2 bases from V and 6 from J, leaving 11 bases between them. The CDR3 extends over 13 amino acids. For the CDR3, the DNA is TGTGCCAGCAGCTTAAGCTCCGGGCGCGAGCAGTACTTC. Protein product: CASSLSSGREQYF.

The CDR3 DNA reads TGTGCCATCAGGAGACAGATGAGCTCCTACAATGAGCAGTTCTTC. This encodes CAIRRQMSSYNEQFF. V usage is TRBV10-3 and J usage is TRBJ2-1; D perhaps matches TRBD1 (5 bases). The CDR3 consists of 15 residues. V was trimmed by 6 bases and J by 0 bases, leaving 12 bases between them. Germline V gene lookup returns CDR1 ENHRY and CDR2 SYGVKD.

The rearrangement uses TRBV28 and TRBJ1-2, with a tentative D call TRBD1 (6 bases). The CDR3 is made up of 13 amino acids. CDR1 and CDR2 (germline): MDHEN, SYDVKM. Trimming took 2 bases from V and 4 from J, leaving 8 bases between them. The CDR3 nucleotides are TGTGCCAGCAGTTTAAGGGGGAGCTATGGCTACACCTTC. Translated: CASSLRGSYGYTF.

The rearrangement joins TRBV30 to TRBJ2-7, with D maybe TRBD1 (5 bases). V dropped 0 bases and J dropped 6 bases, with 6 bases sitting between them. The CDR3 covers 11 residues. Germline loops: CDR1 GTSNPN, CDR2 SVGIG (reference sequence). CDR3 in amino acids: CAWSVGAEQYF. CDR3 nucleotide sequence: TGTGCCTGGAGTGTAGGGGCCGAGCAGTACTTC.

The chain has TRBV6-1 and TRBJ2-1; 10 nucleotides agree with TRBD2. The CDR3 loop spans 16 amino acids. Germline loops: CDR1 MNHNS, CDR2 SASEGT. The trim removed 0 bases at V and 6 bases at J, leaving 5 bases unmatched. CDR3 coding DNA: TGTGCCAGCAGTGAAGCGTCGAGCGGGAGGGGCAATGAGCAGTTCTTC. Amino acids: CASSEASSGRGNEQFF.

The chain joins TRBV6-5 to TRBJ1-3, with a weak D call TRBD1 (5 bases). V lost 0 bases and J lost 4, with 13 bases in between. The CDR3 has 16 residues. CDR1 and CDR2 from the germline V gene are MNHEY and SVGAGI. The CDR3 DNA reads as TGTGCCAGCAGTTACTCCGGAGGGGCTGGGGGAAACACCATATATTTT. Protein sequence: CASSYSGGAGGNTIYF.

The chain employs TRBV29-1 and TRBJ1-1; D not certain. The germline V gene encodes CDR1 SQVTM and CDR2 ANQGSEA. Trimming stripped 4 bases from V and 6 bases from J, with 15 bases between. The length of the CDR3 is 13 residues. The CDR3 DNA is TGCAGCGTTGGGTGGCAACCTAACGCTGAAGCTTTCTTT. Its translation is CSVGWQPNAEAFF.